Presented here are 29 T cell receptor beta chains from one specimen sequenced in a study of beta chain features in type 1 diabetes. Reverse transcription of all isolated RNA meant that expressed TCRB transcripts were sequenced. Only in-frame clones appear in the TCRdb table, and some are missing; sequencing was by immunoSEQ multiplex PCR. This sample has roughly 340,000 clones, with roughly 12% found just once. Notes on the study in general: People with Type 1 diabetes carried modestly yet significantly shorter TCRB CDR3s in all four CD4+ subsets.

These receptors have no identified antigens. Sequencing was done on a sample of naive CD4+ T cells from blood. The receptors derive from a woman under 30 with type 1 diabetes.

This clone was seen a handful of times. The chain couples TRBV23-1 to TRBJ2-1; no definite D call. TRBV23-1 is identified as an open reading frame with a role that is uncertain. V dropped 6 bases and J dropped 0 bases, with 12 bases sitting between them. CDR3 length: 15 amino acids. CDR3 sequence reads: CASSSNSSSYNEQFF. CDR3 sequence (DNA): TGCGCCAGCAGCTCCAACTCTAGCTCCTACAATGAGCAGTTCTTC.

This clone was counted a few times. The chain is built from TRBV7-9 and TRBJ2-7; D remains unclear. Germline V gives CDR1 SEHNR, CDR2 FQNEAQ (reference sequence). The CDR3 length is 12 residues. Between the trimmed V and J ends, which lost 5 bases and 6 bases, there was a span of 11 bases. CDR3 in DNA: TGTGCCAGCAGCGCAGGCTTAGGCGAGCAGTACTTC. Translation gives CASSAGLGEQYF.

This clone was seen a handful of times. The V and J genes are TRBV12-5 and TRBJ2-3; no reliable D call. V lost 7 bases, J lost 13 bases, and 15 bases lay in between. The CDR3 length is 11 residues. Germline V CDR1 and CDR2: LGHNT, FRNRAP. CDR3 region: CASALAHEEYF. In DNA, the CDR3 is TGTGCTAGTGCCCTCGCCCACGAGGAGTATTTT.

The CDR3: CASSYPSGGYQETQYF. The CDR3 nucleotides read TGTGCCAGCAGTTACCCCTCGGGGGGGTACCAAGAGACCCAGTACTTC. V and J are TRBV6-6 and TRBJ2-5; 8 bases are a match to TRBD2. CDR3 length equals 16 residues. The junction had 5 bases not matched to a gene; V was cut back by 2 bases and J by 0 bases. The germline V gene encodes CDR1 MNHNY and CDR2 SVGAGI (reference sequence).

This clone came up a few times. The chain carries TRBV5-4 and TRBJ2-7; D not certain. The germline CDR1 and CDR2 sequences are SGHNT and YYREEE (reference sequence). V was trimmed by 2 bases and J by 3 bases, leaving 15 bases between them. The CDR3 length is 15 residues. DNA of the CDR3: TGTGCCAGCAGCTTTCTCTCAGGCCCTCACTACGAGCAGTACTTC. As protein: CASSFLSGPHYEQYF.

This clone was counted only a few times. The V call is TRBV4-3, the J call TRBJ1-4, with no clear D. This CDR3 spans 14 amino acids. From germline, CDR1 is LGHNA and CDR2 YSLEER. V was cut by 0 bases and J by 5 bases, with 7 bases left in between. The CDR3 reads CASSQEHQNEKLFF. Here the CDR3 DNA reads TGCGCCAGCAGCCAAGAACACCAAAATGAAAAACTGTTTTTT.

This clone came up a few times. V gene TRBV28 combines with J gene TRBJ1-5; 7 bases match TRBD1. The CDR3 has 16 residues. Germline V lookup: CDR1 MDHEN, CDR2 SYDVKM. J lost 0 bases, V lost 5 bases, and 7 bases had no gene match. CDR3 coding DNA: TGTGCCAGCAGTCGGACAGGCCTAAATAGCAATCAGCCCCAGCATTTT. It yields the protein CASSRTGLNSNQPQHF.

This chain connects TRBV4-2 to TRBJ2-7, with 10 bases fitting TRBD1. Germline V gene data show CDR1 as LGHNA and CDR2 as YNFKEQ. The CDR3 consists of 17 residues. Germline trimming cut 1 base from V and 7 bases from J; bases unmatched to any gene: 13. CDR3 DNA sequence: TGTGCCAGCAGCCAAGCCCCTTCCGGGACAGGGGAGAGGGAGCAGTACTTC. Residues: CASSQAPSGTGEREQYF.

This clone was observed a handful of times. This rearrangement joins TRBV6-5 to TRBJ1-6; D gene uncertain. Trimming stripped 6 bases from V and 2 bases from J, with 8 bases between. Germline assignment: CDR1 MNHEY and CDR2 SVGAGI. CDR3 length: 14 amino acids. In nucleotides, the CDR3 is TGTGCCAGCAGAGAGGAGACCTATAATTCACCCCTCCACTTT. This translates into CASREETYNSPLHF.

This clone was found a few times. V gene TRBV7-9 combines with J gene TRBJ1-1; D remains ambiguous. The germline V gene has CDR1 SEHNR and CDR2 FQNEAQ (reference sequence). CDR3 length: 13 residues. Trimming shortened V by 7 bases and J by 1 base, and 10 bases separated the two germline ends. CDR3 residues: CASTRSENTEAFF. In nucleotides, the CDR3 is TGTGCCAGCACCAGAAGTGAGAACACTGAAGCTTTCTTT.

The gene calls are TRBV20-1 and TRBJ2-1; TRBD1 might be the D (5 bases). This CDR3 region has 11 residues. The ends were cut back, 6 bases at V and 12 bases at J, with 15 bases in the middle. The germline V gene has CDR1 DFQATT and CDR2 SNEGSKA (reference sequence). The CDR3 reads CSAQDRQRQFF. CDR3 nucleotide sequence: TGCAGTGCCCAGGACCGACAGCGGCAGTTCTTC.

This clone was counted a few times. V usage is TRBV29-1 and J usage is TRBJ1-3; D is unclear. Trimming took off 5 bases at V and 4 bases at J, with 9 bases between the two ends. Germline V CDR1 and CDR2: SQVTM, ANQGSEA. This CDR3 is built from 12 residues. CDR3 in DNA: TGCAGCGTTTCTACTGCCGGAAACACCATATATTTT. The encoded protein is CSVSTAGNTIYF.

This chain joins TRBV2 and TRBJ2-1; 8 nucleotides line up with TRBD2. The CDR3 extends over 13 amino acids. Looked up from germline, CDR1 is SNHLY and CDR2 is FYNNEI. Germline trimming cut 11 bases from V and 1 base from J; bases unmatched to any gene: 4. The CDR3 region is CAPRGGSYNEQFF. In DNA form, the CDR3 reads TGTGCCCCACGCGGGGGGTCCTACAATGAGCAGTTCTTC.

This sequence joins TRBV9 and TRBJ2-1; D gene ambiguous. Trimming shortened V by 3 bases and J by 1 base, and 11 bases separated the two germline ends. CDR3 size: 15 residues. Germline assignment: CDR1 SGDLS and CDR2 YYNGEE. CDR3 region: CASSGAPWSYNEQFF. CDR3 coding DNA: TGTGCCAGCAGCGGGGCTCCTTGGTCCTACAATGAGCAGTTCTTC.

This clone appeared a few times. DNA of the CDR3: TGTGCCAGCAGCCGACAGATTCAAGAGACCCAGTACTTC. Protein: CASSRQIQETQYF. This chain joins TRBV27 and TRBJ2-5; a possible D gene is TRBD1 (5 bases). This CDR3 region has 13 residues. Trimming pared 6 bases from V and 2 bases from J, leaving 10 bases between. Per germline, CDR1 MNHEY and CDR2 SMNVEV (reference sequence).

The chain has TRBV11-2 and TRBJ2-1; 10 positions match TRBD2. The germline CDR1 and CDR2 sequences are SGHAT and FQNNGV. The CDR3 length is 15 residues. V trimming: 5 bases; J trimming: 8 bases; junction bases outside the gene matches: 9. The CDR3: CASSDSSGGPYEQFF. The CDR3 DNA follows: TGTGCCAGCAGCGACAGTAGCGGGGGGCCATATGAGCAGTTCTTC. The full variable domain, its missing parts supplied by reference TRBV11-2 and TRBJ2-1, is EAGVAQSPRYKIIEKRQSVAFWCNPISGHATLYWYQQILGQGPKLLIQFQNNGVVDDSQLPKDRFSAERLKGVDSTLKIQPAKLEDSAVYLCASSDSSGGPYEQFFGPGTRLTVL.

This clone was detected only a few times. V is TRBV6-5 and J is TRBJ2-5, with 10 bases matching TRBD1. The end of the DNA aligns better with TRBJ2-7, so the J call may be wrong. The germline CDR1 and CDR2 sequences are MNHEY and SVGAGI. The CDR3 extends over 13 amino acids. The CDR3 nucleotides read TGTGCCAGCCGCGGGACAGGGGAAAACGAGCAGTACTTC. Protein sequence: CASRGTGENEQYF.

The V call is TRBV4-3, the J call TRBJ2-1, with a possible D match to TRBD1 (6 bases). The CDR3 runs to 16 residues. Germline lookup yields CDR1 LGHNA and CDR2 YSLEER. V gave up 0 bases and J gave up 8 bases, with 17 bases separating them. The CDR3 reads CASSQDTTGYSYEQFF. The CDR3 DNA reads TGCGCCAGCAGCCAAGATACGACAGGTTATTCGTATGAGCAGTTCTTC.

This clone was seen more than once but under ten times. The chain links TRBV7-9 to TRBJ1-2, with TRBD1 identical over 10 bases. J gave up 5 bases and V 5 bases, and 2 bases lay outside the gene matches. This CDR3 has 13 amino acids. CDR1 and CDR2 (germline): SEHNR, FQNEAQ (reference sequence). The CDR3 bases are TGTGCCAGCAGCCCGGGACAGGGGTATGGCTACACCTTC. It codes for CASSPGQGYGYTF.

V usage is TRBV19 and J usage is TRBJ2-2; D not certain. The CDR3 contains 14 residues. With 8 bases removed from V and 6 bases from J, the gap between germline ends came to 16 bases. Germline lookup yields CDR1 LNHDA and CDR2 SQIVND (reference sequence). The CDR3 DNA follows: TGTGCCAGTGGCTCCCTCCGTGGTTCCGGGGAGCTGTTTTTT. Translating gives CASGSLRGSGELFF.

This chain connects TRBV7-2 to TRBJ1-2, with D possibly TRBD1 on 6 matching bases. Trimming took 9 bases from V and 8 from J, leaving 22 bases between them. Germline V gene data show CDR1 as SGHTA and CDR2 as FQGNSA. This CDR3 spans 14 amino acids. CDR3 DNA sequence: TGTGCCAGTAGAAGACGAGGGGGTTTGTTGGGCTACACCTTC. Its translation is CASRRRGGLLGYTF.

The genes are TRBV4-3 and TRBJ1-4; D is perhaps TRBD1 (5 bases). CDR1 LGHNA and CDR2 YSLEER come from the germline V gene. This CDR3 contains 16 residues. Trimming cost V 0 bases and J 6 bases, with 14 bases left between them. The CDR3 nucleotides read TGCGCCAGCAGCCAAGAAGGGGATAAATCGTATGAAAAACTGTTTTTT. Encoded protein: CASSQEGDKSYEKLFF.

This clone appeared a few times. The gene calls are TRBV15 and TRBJ1-3; D is ambiguous. The CDR3 extends over 14 amino acids. Trimming removed 2 bases from V and 0 bases from J, with 5 bases in between. CDR1 LNHNV and CDR2 YYDKDF come from the germline V gene (reference sequence). The CDR3 is CATSRRGSGNTIYF. DNA for the CDR3: TGTGCCACCAGCAGACGGGGCTCTGGAAACACCATATATTTT.

This clone was seen a few times. At the DNA level, this CDR3 is encoded by other sequences in the same sample as well. This sequence joins TRBV18 and TRBJ2-7; TRBD1 matches at 7 bases. Per the germline V gene, CDR1 is KGHSH and CDR2 is LQKENI. This CDR3 has 14 amino acids. V gave up 0 bases and J gave up 1 base; unmatched junction bases: 0. The DNA of the CDR3 is TGTGCCAGCTCACCACCGGGACAGTCCTACGAGCAGTACTTC. Translating gives CASSPPGQSYEQYF.

V is TRBV4-3 and J is TRBJ2-4, with 11 positions matching TRBD1. Germline values: CDR1 LGHNA, CDR2 YSLEER. The length of the CDR3 is 18 residues. V lost 0 bases, J lost 3 bases, and 7 bases stayed unmatched. The CDR3 region is CASSQDRRDRGVKNIQYF. The CDR3 nucleotides read TGCGCCAGCAGCCAAGACAGGCGGGACAGGGGGGTCAAAAACATTCAGTACTTC.

CDR3 bases: TGTGCCAGCAGTTACTGGCCAGGGAACGATGAGCAGTTCTTC. Residues: CASSYWPGNDEQFF. The chain recombines TRBV6-6 with TRBJ2-1; tentative D call: TRBD1 (5 bases). Germline V gives CDR1 MNHNY, CDR2 SVGAGI (reference sequence). The CDR3 extends over 14 amino acids. Trimming cost V 1 base and J 8 bases, with 12 bases left between them.

The chain joins TRBV14 to TRBJ1-2; D is undetermined. The CDR3 has 16 residues. V was shortened by 0 bases and J by 3 bases, with 14 bases between the two germline ends. The germline V gene encodes CDR1 SGHDN and CDR2 FVKESK. The CDR3, as DNA: TGTGCCAGCAGCCAAGATCACGGCAGGACTTACTATGGCTACACCTTC. It translates to CASSQDHGRTYYGYTF.

V gene TRBV5-1 combines with J gene TRBJ2-5, with 7 bases that match TRBD1. Trimming took 5 bases from V and 1 from J; bases not matched to a gene: 2. The CDR3 spans 13 residues. Germline V gene lookup returns CDR1 SGHRS and CDR2 YFSETQ. The chain's CDR3 is CASRDRIQETQYF. The CDR3 DNA reads TGCGCCAGCAGGGACAGGATCCAAGAGACCCAGTACTTC.

The gene calls are TRBV19 and TRBJ2-7; possible D gene TRBD1, 6 bases. The V end was cut by 8 bases, the J end by 6 bases, with 17 bases between. Germline V gene lookup returns CDR1 LNHDA and CDR2 SQIVND (reference sequence). CDR3 length: 13 residues. In nucleotides, the CDR3 is TGTGCCAGTGCTAGACCGGGACATGGCGAGCAGTACTTC. This gives the protein CASARPGHGEQYF.